These 14 T cell receptor beta chains were all obtained from the same sample, sequenced in a study of CXCR3-negative and CXCR3-positive naive CD8 T cells. The TRB cDNA libraries were prepared by 5' RACE with UMI labels. TCRdb reanalyzed the 5' RACE reads, giving one entry per CDR3 protein sequence and no DNA. Seen in this sample are 100,000 to 150,000 distinct CDR3 sequences; the ten most common clones hold 0.45% to 0.55%. The sample consisted of naive CXCR3- CD8+ T cells from blood. Subset here: CD45RO-CCR7+CD27+CD95- naive CD8+ T cells lacking CXCR3 (TNR3-). These receptors were taken from a human donor in good health. Some clones in this sample may be carry-over from other donors' samples.

V usage is TRBV12-3 or TRBV12-4 and J usage is TRBJ2-1; TCRdb gives TRBD1 as the D gene, but with no DNA this cannot be confirmed. The CDR3 is made up of 14 amino acids. The chain's CDR3 is CASTPGQSPYEQFF.

The chain's CDR3 is CASSPLADSGANVLTF. This sequence joins TRBV5-4 and TRBJ2-6. CDR3 length: 16 residues. The germline V gene has CDR1 SGHNT and CDR2 YYREEE (reference sequence).

CDR3 loop: CSVEIGQGLYEQYF. This chain connects TRBV29-1 to TRBJ2-7; TCRdb indicates TRBD1, and absent DNA this call remains unverified. The CDR3 spans 14 residues. Germline V gives CDR1 SQVTM, CDR2 ANQGSEA.

The gene calls are TRBV5-1 and TRBJ2-1; the TRBD2 assignment by TCRdb is unverifiable without DNA. The CDR3 is 16 amino acids. Germline V gene data show CDR1 as SGHRS and CDR2 as YFSETQ. CDR3 amino acids: CASSLSGSRSYNEQFF. The entire variable domain, with the rest obtained from reference TRBV5-1 and TRBJ2-1, is as follows: KAGVTQTPRYLIKTRGQQVTLSCSPISGHRSVSWYQQTPGQGLQFLFEYFSETQRNKGNFPGRFSGRQFSNSRSEMNVSTLELGDSALYLCASSLSGSRSYNEQFFGPGTRLTVL.

The chain's CDR3 is CASSGNRDRSQETQYF. The chain combines TRBV21-1 with TRBJ2-5; TCRdb names TRBD1, which stays unverified in the absence of DNA. TRBV21-1 is termed a pseudogene. The CDR3 length is 16 residues.

The CDR3 reads CATNDHRGNTEAFF. The chain is built from TRBV12-3 or TRBV12-4 and TRBJ1-1; TCRdb outputs TRBD1, but without DNA this stays unchecked. This CDR3 contains 14 residues.

The chain recombines TRBV9 with TRBJ2-2; TCRdb indicates TRBD1, and absent DNA this call remains unverified. Looked up from germline, CDR1 is SGDLS and CDR2 is YYNGEE. The CDR3 covers 15 residues. The CDR3 region is CASREDRESPGELFF.

CDR3 protein: CSAPAGGPRDTQYF. V usage is TRBV29-1 and J usage is TRBJ2-3; TCRdb proposes TRBD2, but this gene call is untestable without DNA. The CDR3 spans 14 residues. Germline V gives CDR1 SQVTM, CDR2 ANQGSEA.

V is TRBV5-3 and J is TRBJ2-2; TCRdb lists TRBD2, though no DNA is available to test this call. TRBV5-3 counts as an open reading frame of uncertain function. This CDR3 is 17 amino acids long. CDR3 sequence: CARSPRTSGGLTGELFF.

The V and J genes are TRBV29-1 and TRBJ2-2; TCRdb gives TRBD1 as the D gene, but with no DNA this cannot be confirmed. The germline V gene has CDR1 SQVTM and CDR2 ANQGSEA. CDR3 size: 15 residues. CDR3 residues: CSVEGGTPNTGELFF.

The V call is TRBV30, the J call TRBJ1-1; TCRdb's D gene call, TRBD1, goes unchecked for lack of DNA. The CDR3 spans 13 residues. CDR1 and CDR2 (germline): GTSNPN, SVGIG (reference sequence). CDR3 amino acids: CAWSVLGGTEAFF. The complete variable domain, with remaining parts taken from reference TRBV30 and TRBJ1-1, reads SQTIHQWPATLVQPVGSPLSLECTVEGTSNPNLYWYRQAAGRGLQLLFYSVGIGQISSEVPQNLSASRPQDRQFILSSKKLLLSDSGFYLCAWSVLGGTEAFFGQGTRLTVV.

The rearrangement joins TRBV28 to TRBJ1-3. This CDR3 is built from 15 residues. Germline V gene data show CDR1 as MDHEN and CDR2 as SYDVKM. Here the CDR3 reads CASSLKWTEGNTIYF.

The chain is built from TRBV12-3 or TRBV12-4 and TRBJ2-5. CDR3 length equals 15 residues. This CDR3 is CASSTNSGYQETQYF.

The chain recombines TRBV28 with TRBJ2-1; as DNA is missing, the TRBD2 call by TCRdb cannot be tested. The CDR3 sequence is 18 residues long. Per the germline V gene, CDR1 is MDHEN and CDR2 is SYDVKM. The CDR3 region is CASSSPKRLSPTYNEQFF.